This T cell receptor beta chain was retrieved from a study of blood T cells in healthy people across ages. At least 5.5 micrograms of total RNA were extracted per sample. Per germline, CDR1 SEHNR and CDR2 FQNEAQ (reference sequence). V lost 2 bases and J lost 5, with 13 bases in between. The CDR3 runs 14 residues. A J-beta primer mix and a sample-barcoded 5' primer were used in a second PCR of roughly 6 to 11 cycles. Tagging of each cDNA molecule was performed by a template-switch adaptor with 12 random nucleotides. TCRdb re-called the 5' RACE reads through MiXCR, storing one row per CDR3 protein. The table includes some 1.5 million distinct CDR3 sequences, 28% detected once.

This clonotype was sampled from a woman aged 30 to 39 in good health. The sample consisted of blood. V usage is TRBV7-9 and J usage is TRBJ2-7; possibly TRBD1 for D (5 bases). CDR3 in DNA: TGTGCCAGCAGCTTATACGCGGCAGGGAACGAGCAGTACTTC. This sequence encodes CASSLYAAGNEQYF.